One and the same sample provided the 22 T cell receptor beta chains below, sequenced in a study of blood T cells in healthy people across ages. It was with a sample-barcoded 5' primer and a J-beta primer mix that a second PCR of about 7 to 12 cycles was run. TCRdb reprocessed the 5' RACE reads via MiXCR and lists one record per CDR3 protein. The table includes about 640,000 distinct CDR3 sequences, about 43% detected once. Sequenced: blood. Receptors were obtained from a man aged 80 or over in good health.

This clonotype was observed a few times. The gene calls are TRBV20-1 and TRBJ1-2; a possible D gene is TRBD1 (6 bases). V was trimmed by 6 bases and J by 0 bases, leaving 14 bases between them. The germline V gene has CDR1 DFQATT and CDR2 SNEGSKA (reference sequence). The CDR3 has 14 residues. This CDR3 is CSAIERQANYGYTF. Written as DNA, the CDR3 is TGCAGTGCGATTGAGCGACAGGCTAACTATGGCTACACCTTC.

This clonotype has ten or more counts. V gene TRBV7-2 combines with J gene TRBJ2-3, with 7 bases aligning to TRBD2. The V and J ends lost 5 bases and 6 bases, in that order; junction bases with no gene match: 17. The length of the CDR3 is 17 residues. Germline lookup yields CDR1 SGHTA and CDR2 FQGNSA. The CDR3 region is CASSPSISGSGWDTQYF. The CDR3 bases are TGTGCCAGCAGCCCGAGCATTAGCGGGTCGGGATGGGATACGCAGTATTTT.

The V and J genes are TRBV7-2 and TRBJ1-2; 10 positions agree with TRBD1. V shed 2 bases and J 4 bases; nucleotides not matched to a gene: 10. From germline, CDR1 is SGHTA and CDR2 FQGNSA. CDR3 length equals 17 residues. The CDR3 DNA sequence: TGTGCCAGCAGCTTATCAGCAATGGGACAGGGGTCCTATGGCTACACCTTC. This gives the protein CASSLSAMGQGSYGYTF.

This clonotype was recorded many times. The chain recombines TRBV12-3 or TRBV12-4 with TRBJ2-7; 7 bases are a match to TRBD1. This CDR3 is 12 amino acids long. Trimming took 6 bases from V and 2 from J; bases not matched to a gene: 1. Here the CDR3 DNA reads TGTGCCAGCAGCCAGGGGGCCTACGAGCAGTACTTC. Translated, it gives CASSQGAYEQYF.

The chain is built from TRBV4-2 and TRBJ2-5; tentatively, D is TRBD2 (6 bases). The CDR3 totals 14 residues. Germline values: CDR1 LGHNA, CDR2 YNFKEQ. The V end was cut by 4 bases, the J end by 4 bases, with 13 bases between. The CDR3 coding sequence is TGTGCCAGCAGCCGCGACCGGGAGTCAGAGACCCAGTACTTC. Protein sequence: CASSRDRESETQYF.

This chain uses TRBV4-3 with TRBJ2-3; TRBD2 aligns across 9 bases. The germline V gene encodes CDR1 LGHNA and CDR2 YSLEER. The CDR3 length is 16 residues. The trim removed 7 bases at V and 4 bases at J, leaving 12 bases unmatched. CDR3 nucleotides: TGCGCCAGCAAACTTTGGGCTAGCGGGATTTCAGATACGCAGTATTTT. It codes for CASKLWASGISDTQYF.

This chain connects TRBV5-4 to TRBJ2-1; D not resolved. This CDR3 region has 13 residues. V lost 1 base to trimming and J lost 8 bases, with 10 bases between them. Germline values: CDR1 SGHNT, CDR2 YYREEE (reference sequence). The CDR3 here is CASSLRQNDEQFF. The CDR3 coding sequence is TGTGCCAGCAGCTTGCGTCAGAACGATGAGCAGTTCTTC.

This clonotype was seen many times. This chain links TRBV12-3 or TRBV12-4 with TRBJ2-1, with 14 positions matching TRBD2. V shed 2 bases, J shed 4 bases, and the junction held 13 bases outside the gene matches. This CDR3 spans 20 amino acids. The CDR3: CASSLRLGLAGAGPYNEQFF. The DNA for the CDR3 is TGTGCCAGCAGTTTACGTTTGGGACTAGCGGGGGCAGGACCTTACAATGAGCAGTTCTTC.

This clonotype appeared a few times. The rearrangement links TRBV20-1 to TRBJ2-5, with 7 bases lining up with TRBD1. The V gene end was trimmed by 6 bases and the J gene end by 11 bases; junction bases not matched to a gene: 12. The germline V gene has CDR1 DFQATT and CDR2 SNEGSKA (reference sequence). The CDR3 is 12 amino acids. CDR3 residues: CSAPVQGPRQYF. The CDR3 region has the DNA TGCAGTGCACCCGTACAGGGGCCTAGGCAGTACTTC.

In its sample, this clonotype was seen a few times. The rearrangement uses TRBV6-2 or TRBV6-3 and TRBJ2-7; TRBD2 matches 11 bases. Germline V gene lookup returns CDR1 MNHEY and CDR2 SVGEGT. This CDR3 is built from 14 residues. The trim removed 5 bases at V and 6 bases at J, leaving 6 bases unmatched. CDR3: CASSQLAGAGEQYF. Here the CDR3 DNA reads TGTGCCAGCAGTCAACTAGCGGGAGCTGGCGAGCAGTACTTC.

This clonotype was seen many times. The rearrangement links TRBV27 to TRBJ2-3; TRBD2 matches at 10 bases. V shed 5 bases and J 1 base; nucleotides not matched to a gene: 18. This CDR3 contains 20 residues. Germline V CDR1 and CDR2: MNHEY, SMNVEV (reference sequence). CDR3 residues: CASSPRSEREGKVGTDTQYF. The CDR3 coding sequence is TGTGCCAGCAGTCCCCGTTCGGAGCGGGAGGGCAAAGTGGGCACAGATACGCAGTATTTT.

As regards this clonotype: This may be a read error: a much more frequent sequence differs by one nucleotide. The chain links TRBV3-1 to TRBJ2-5; possible D gene TRBD1, 6 bases. The J call could be wrong; TRBJ2-7 is a better fit for the DNA end. Germline values: CDR1 LGHDT, CDR2 YNNKEL (reference sequence). The CDR3 spans 14 residues. The CDR3 region is CASSQWSGAHEQYF. In nucleotides, the CDR3 is TGTGCCAGCAGCCAATGGTCAGGGGCCCACGAGCAGTACTTC.

Note on this clonotype: A much larger clonotype is one base distant, so this may be a read error. The chain couples TRBV27 to TRBJ2-3; 14 positions match TRBD2. The CDR3 totals 17 residues. CDR1 MNHEY and CDR2 SMNVEV come from the germline V gene (reference sequence). Trimming cost V 11 bases and J 6 bases; bases outside gene matches: 16. The CDR3 bases are TGTGCCGGCCACGCGGGGGGACTAGCGGGGGCGGGGGATACGCAGTATTTT. Its protein product is CAGHAGGLAGAGDTQYF.

The J gene is TRBJ2-2, the V gene TRBV24-1; no firm D call. Germline V gene data show CDR1 as KGHDR and CDR2 as SFDVKD. V was trimmed by 1 base and J by 1 base, leaving 9 bases between them. The CDR3 is 16 amino acids. In nucleotides, the CDR3 is TGTGCCACCAGTGATTTTCGACTGTTGAACACCGGGGAGCTGTTTTTT. Its translation is CATSDFRLLNTGELFF.

This clonotype showed up just a few times. The chain couples TRBV6-2 or TRBV6-3 to TRBJ2-7, with 8 bases fitting TRBD1. CDR1 is MNHEY and CDR2 is SVGEGT in the germline V gene. V shed 6 bases and J 4 bases; nucleotides not matched to a gene: 8. The CDR3 is 14 residues long. The CDR3 region is CASRRQGFEYEQYF. The DNA of the CDR3 is TGTGCCAGCAGAAGACAGGGGTTCGAGTACGAGCAGTACTTC.

This clonotype occurred a few times. The chain joins TRBV4-1 to TRBJ2-7; 9 bases are a match to TRBD1. V trimming: 0 bases; J trimming: 0 bases; junction bases outside the gene matches: 3. The length of the CDR3 is 16 residues. CDR1 and CDR2 (germline): MGHRA, YSYEKL. CDR3 amino acids: CASSQDYRGPSYEQYF. DNA for the CDR3: TGCGCCAGCAGCCAAGATTACAGGGGGCCCTCCTACGAGCAGTACTTC.

The gene calls are TRBV30 and TRBJ2-7, with 9 positions matching TRBD2. The CDR3 contains 14 residues. The germline CDR1 and CDR2 sequences are GTSNPN and SVGIG (reference sequence). After removal of 3 bases from V and 6 bases from J, the junction contained 9 bases not matched to a gene. CDR3 loop: CAWRLSGSISEQYF. CDR3 in DNA: TGTGCCTGGAGGCTTAGCGGGAGTATTAGCGAGCAGTACTTC.

This clonotype was picked up a small number of times. This sequence joins TRBV29-1 and TRBJ1-5; perhaps TRBD1 as D (6 bases). CDR1 SQVTM and CDR2 ANQGSEA come from the germline V gene. Trimming pared 6 bases from V and 7 bases from J, leaving 13 bases between. This CDR3 has 12 residues. CDR3: CSVKAQGQPQHF. The CDR3 DNA reads TGCAGCGTCAAAGCGCAGGGGCAGCCCCAGCATTTT. Filled out from reference TRBV29-1 and TRBJ1-5, the complete variable domain reads SAVISQKPSRDICQRGTSLTIQCQVDSQVTMMFWYRQQPGQSLTLIATANQGSEATYESGFVIDKFPISRPNLTFSTLTVSNMSPEDSSIYLCSVKAQGQPQHFGDGTRLSIL.

The chain couples TRBV20-1 to TRBJ2-3, with 8 bases that match TRBD2. In germline, CDR1 is DFQATT, CDR2 SNEGSKA (reference sequence). This CDR3 has 16 amino acids. V was pared by 7 bases and J by 0 bases, with 12 bases of the junction left unmatched. The CDR3 loop is CSVPLRSGGSTDTQYF. CDR3 nucleotide sequence: TGCAGTGTCCCCCTCAGGAGCGGGGGTAGCACAGATACGCAGTATTTT.

The rearrangement uses TRBV5-6 and TRBJ1-5; D ambiguous. The CDR3 extends over 15 amino acids. V shed 4 bases and J shed 0 bases, with 11 bases lying between them. The V gene's germline CDR1 is SGHDT and CDR2 YYEEEE. The CDR3 region is CASSLRPYSNQPQHF. The CDR3, as DNA: TGTGCCAGCAGCCTTAGGCCGTATAGCAATCAGCCCCAGCATTTT.

The chain combines TRBV7-3 with TRBJ2-1, with TRBD1 identical over 8 bases. J gave up 8 bases and V 5 bases, and 8 bases lay outside the gene matches. CDR1 is SGHTA and CDR2 is FQGTGA in the germline V gene. This CDR3 comprises 14 residues. CDR3 amino acids: CASSPRTGCHEQFF. The CDR3, as DNA: TGTGCCAGCAGCCCGCGGACAGGGTGCCATGAGCAGTTCTTC.

The gene calls are TRBV20-1 and TRBJ1-4; D is unresolved. Trimming took off 6 bases at V and 5 bases at J, with 4 bases between the two ends. The CDR3 contains 10 residues. The germline V gene has CDR1 DFQATT and CDR2 SNEGSKA (reference sequence). CDR3 DNA: TGCAGTGCCGAGAATGAAAAACTGTTTTTT. Its translation: CSAENEKLFF.